The TCR beta chain described here comes from a study of blood T cell repertoires in COVID-19. Study-level information: Collection of acute and convalescent COVID-19 samples took place in the United States, Italy and Spain. T cells, B-cell-depleted T cells, or PBMCs provided the cDNA or gDNA that served as material.

The germline gives CDR1 MNHEY, CDR2 SMNVEV (reference sequence). Germline trimming cut 4 bases from V and 8 bases from J; bases unmatched to any gene: 10. The CDR3 has 15 amino acids. Sequenced by immunoSEQ multiplex PCR; TCRdb stores in-frame clones only, minus some. The sample includes 300,000 to 400,000 clones, 65% to 90% of them seen just once. This chain connects TRBV27 to TRBJ2-1, with 8 positions matching TRBD2. The sample was peripheral blood. The clonotype comes from a woman aged 60-70 years with COVID-19, enrolled during active disease. Written as DNA, the CDR3 is TGTGCCAGCAGTTATCGCGGGGGGAATTATTATGAGCAGTTCTTC. Translated: CASSYRGGNYYEQFF.